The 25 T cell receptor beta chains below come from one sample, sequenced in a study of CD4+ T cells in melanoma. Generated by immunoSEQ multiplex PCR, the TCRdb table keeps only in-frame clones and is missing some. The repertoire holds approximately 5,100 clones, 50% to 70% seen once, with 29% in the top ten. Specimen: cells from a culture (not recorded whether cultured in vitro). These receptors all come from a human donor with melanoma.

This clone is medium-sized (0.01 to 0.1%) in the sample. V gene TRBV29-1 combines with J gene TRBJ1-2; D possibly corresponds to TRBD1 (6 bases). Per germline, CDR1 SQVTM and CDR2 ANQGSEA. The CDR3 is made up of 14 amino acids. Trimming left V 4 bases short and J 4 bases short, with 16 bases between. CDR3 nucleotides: TGCAGCGTTGTGGCGGCAGGGGTGGGCTATGGCTACACCTTC. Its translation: CSVVAAGVGYGYTF.

CDR3 in amino acids: CSVEVAGTGYTF. The CDR3 DNA is TGCAGCGTTGAGGTAGCAGGAACGGGCTACACCTTC. The rearrangement joins TRBV29-1 to TRBJ1-2; D gene uncertain. Germline V gene sequence: CDR1 SQVTM, CDR2 ANQGSEA. Trimming left V 3 bases short and J 8 bases short, with 13 bases between. This CDR3 has 12 amino acids.

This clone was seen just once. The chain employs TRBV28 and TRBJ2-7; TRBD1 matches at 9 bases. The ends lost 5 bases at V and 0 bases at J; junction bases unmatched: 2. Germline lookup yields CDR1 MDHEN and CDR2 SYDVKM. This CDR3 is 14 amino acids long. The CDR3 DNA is TGTGCCAGCAGTCGGACAGGGGTCTCCTACGAGCAGTACTTC. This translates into CASSRTGVSYEQYF.

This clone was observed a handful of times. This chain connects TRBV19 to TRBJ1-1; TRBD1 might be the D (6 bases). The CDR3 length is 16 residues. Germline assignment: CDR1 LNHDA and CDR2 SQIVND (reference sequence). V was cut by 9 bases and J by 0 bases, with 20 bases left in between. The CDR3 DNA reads TGTGCCAGCCTTCCGGGGGCAGCAAATTTGAACACTGAAGCTTTCTTT. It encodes CASLPGAANLNTEAFF.

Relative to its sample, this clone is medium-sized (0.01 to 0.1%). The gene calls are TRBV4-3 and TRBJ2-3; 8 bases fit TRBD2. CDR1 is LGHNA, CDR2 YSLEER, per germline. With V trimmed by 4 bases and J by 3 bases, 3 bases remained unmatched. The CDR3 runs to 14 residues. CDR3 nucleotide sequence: TGCGCCAGCAGCCCCGGGGGGGCGACAGATACGCAGTATTTT. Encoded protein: CASSPGGATDTQYF.

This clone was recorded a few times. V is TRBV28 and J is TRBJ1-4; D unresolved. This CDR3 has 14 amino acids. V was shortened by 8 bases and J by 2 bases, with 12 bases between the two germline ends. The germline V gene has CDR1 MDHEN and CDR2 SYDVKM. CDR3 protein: CASVTTDTNEKLFF. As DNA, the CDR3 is TGTGCCAGCGTGACCACGGACACTAATGAAAAACTGTTTTTT.

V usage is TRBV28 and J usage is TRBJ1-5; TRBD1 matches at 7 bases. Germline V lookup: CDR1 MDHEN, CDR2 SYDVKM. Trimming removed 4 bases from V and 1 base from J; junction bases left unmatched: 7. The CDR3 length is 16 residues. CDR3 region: CASSSTGQYSNQPQHF. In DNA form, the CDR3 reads TGTGCCAGCAGTTCTACGGGACAGTACAGCAATCAGCCCCAGCATTTT.

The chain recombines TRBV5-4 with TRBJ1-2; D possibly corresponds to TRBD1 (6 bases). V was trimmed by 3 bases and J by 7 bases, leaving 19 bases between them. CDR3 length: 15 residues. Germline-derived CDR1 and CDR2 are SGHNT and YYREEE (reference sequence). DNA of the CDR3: TGTGCCAGCAGCTCGAACAGGGCAATCACGGGTGGCTACACCTTC. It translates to CASSSNRAITGGYTF.

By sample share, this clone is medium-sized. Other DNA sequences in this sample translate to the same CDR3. Here the CDR3 reads CASSQDSSLSYEQYF. The DNA for the CDR3 is TGCGCCAGCAGCCAAGATTCCAGCCTCTCCTACGAGCAGTACTTC. The rearrangement joins TRBV4-3 to TRBJ2-7; D is uncertain. The CDR3 is 15 residues long. Between the trimmed V and J ends, which lost 0 bases and 0 bases, there was a span of 9 bases. The germline V gene has CDR1 LGHNA and CDR2 YSLEER.

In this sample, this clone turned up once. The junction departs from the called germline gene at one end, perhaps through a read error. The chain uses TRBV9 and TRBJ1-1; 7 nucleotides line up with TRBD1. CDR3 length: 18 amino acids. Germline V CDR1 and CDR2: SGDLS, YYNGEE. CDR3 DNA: TGTGCCAGCACCGTAGCCCCCTGGGGCGGGACAGAGAACACTGAAGCTTTCTTT. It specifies CASTVAPWGGTENTEAFF. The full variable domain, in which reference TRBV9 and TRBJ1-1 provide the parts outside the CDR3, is DSGVTQTPKHLITATGQRVTLRCSPRSGDLSVYWYQQSLDQGLQFLIQYYNGEERAKGNILERFSAQQFPDLHSELNLSSLELGDSALYFCASTVAPWGGTENTEAFFGQGTRLTVV.

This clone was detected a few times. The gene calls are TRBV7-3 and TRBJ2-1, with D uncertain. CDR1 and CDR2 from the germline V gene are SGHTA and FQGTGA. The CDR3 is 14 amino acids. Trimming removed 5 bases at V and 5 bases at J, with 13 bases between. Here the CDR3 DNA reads TGTGCCAGCAGCCAGGCAGGATACGACAATGAGCAGTTCTTC. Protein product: CASSQAGYDNEQFF.

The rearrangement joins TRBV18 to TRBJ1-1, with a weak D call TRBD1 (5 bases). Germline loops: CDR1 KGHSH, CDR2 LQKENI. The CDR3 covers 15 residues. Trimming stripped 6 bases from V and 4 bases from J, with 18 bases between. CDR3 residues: CASSQAYKGFTEAFF. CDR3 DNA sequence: TGTGCCAGCTCCCAGGCCTATAAGGGGTTCACTGAAGCTTTCTTT.

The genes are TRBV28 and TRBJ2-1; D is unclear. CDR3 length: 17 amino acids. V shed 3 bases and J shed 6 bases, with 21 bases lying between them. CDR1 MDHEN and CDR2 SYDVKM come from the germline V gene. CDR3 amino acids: CASSFLYGPHGPNEQFF. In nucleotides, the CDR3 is TGTGCCAGCAGTTTTTTGTACGGCCCACATGGACCCAATGAGCAGTTCTTC.

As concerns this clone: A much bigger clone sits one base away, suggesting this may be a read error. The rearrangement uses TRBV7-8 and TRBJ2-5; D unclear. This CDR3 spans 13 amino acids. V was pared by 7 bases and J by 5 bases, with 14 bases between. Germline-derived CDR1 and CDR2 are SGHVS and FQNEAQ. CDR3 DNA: TGTGCCAGCAATCTTAACTTCCCCGAGACCCAGTACTTC. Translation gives CASNLNFPETQYF.

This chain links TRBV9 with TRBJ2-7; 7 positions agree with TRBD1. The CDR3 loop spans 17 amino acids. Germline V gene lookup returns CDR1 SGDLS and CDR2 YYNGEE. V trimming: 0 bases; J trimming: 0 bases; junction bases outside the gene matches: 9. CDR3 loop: CASSVAEGAGGSYEQYF. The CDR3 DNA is TGTGCCAGCAGCGTAGCCGAGGGGGCAGGGGGCTCCTACGAGCAGTACTTC.

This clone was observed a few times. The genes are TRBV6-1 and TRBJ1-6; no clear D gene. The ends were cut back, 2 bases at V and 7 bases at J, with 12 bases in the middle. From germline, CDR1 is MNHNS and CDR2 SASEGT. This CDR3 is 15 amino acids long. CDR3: CASSELRAPNSPLHF. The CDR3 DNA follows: TGTGCCAGCAGTGAATTGAGGGCTCCCAATTCACCCCTCCACTTT.

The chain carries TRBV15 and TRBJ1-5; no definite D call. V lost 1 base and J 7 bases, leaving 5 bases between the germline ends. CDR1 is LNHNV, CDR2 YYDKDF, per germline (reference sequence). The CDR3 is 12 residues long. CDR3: CATSRGGQPQHF. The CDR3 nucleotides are TGTGCCACCAGCAGAGGAGGACAGCCCCAGCATTTT.

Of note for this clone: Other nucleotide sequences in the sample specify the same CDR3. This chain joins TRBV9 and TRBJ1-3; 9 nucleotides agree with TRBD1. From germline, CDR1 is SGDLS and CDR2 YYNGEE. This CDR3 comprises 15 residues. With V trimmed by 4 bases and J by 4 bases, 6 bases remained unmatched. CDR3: CASSLTGGSGNTIYF. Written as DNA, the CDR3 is TGTGCCAGCAGCTTGACAGGGGGATCAGGAAACACCATATATTTT.

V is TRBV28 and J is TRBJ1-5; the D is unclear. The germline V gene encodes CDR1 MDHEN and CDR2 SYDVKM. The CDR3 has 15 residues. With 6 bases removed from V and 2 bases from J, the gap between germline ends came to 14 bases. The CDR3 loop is CASRSGIVGNQPQHF. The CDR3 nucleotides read TGTGCCAGCAGGTCGGGGATCGTCGGCAATCAGCCCCAGCATTTT.

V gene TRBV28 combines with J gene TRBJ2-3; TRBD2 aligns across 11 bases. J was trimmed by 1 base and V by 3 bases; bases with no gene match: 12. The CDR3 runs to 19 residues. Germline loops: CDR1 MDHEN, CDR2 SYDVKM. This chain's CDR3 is CASSLEVPSSGGRTDTQYF. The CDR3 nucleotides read TGTGCCAGCAGTTTGGAGGTCCCGTCTAGCGGGGGGCGCACAGATACGCAGTATTTT.

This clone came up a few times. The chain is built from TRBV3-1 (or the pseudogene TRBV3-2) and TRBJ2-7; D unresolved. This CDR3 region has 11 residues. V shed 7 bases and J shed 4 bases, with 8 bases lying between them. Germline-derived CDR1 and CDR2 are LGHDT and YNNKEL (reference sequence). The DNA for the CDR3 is TGTGCCAGCACCTATGGGTACGAGCAGTACTTC. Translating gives CASTYGYEQYF.

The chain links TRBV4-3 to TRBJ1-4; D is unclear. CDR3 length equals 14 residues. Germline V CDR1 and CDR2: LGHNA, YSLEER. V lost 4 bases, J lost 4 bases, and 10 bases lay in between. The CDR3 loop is CASSPGSRNEKLFF. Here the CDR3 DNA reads TGCGCCAGCAGCCCCGGGAGTCGTAATGAAAAACTGTTTTTT.

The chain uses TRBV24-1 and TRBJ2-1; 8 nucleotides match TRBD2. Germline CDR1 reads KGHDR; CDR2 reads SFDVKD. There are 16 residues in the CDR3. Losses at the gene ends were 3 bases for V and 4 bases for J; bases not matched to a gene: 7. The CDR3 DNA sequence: TGTGCCACCAGTGATGCGGCGGGGGGTGGGTACAATGAGCAGTTCTTC. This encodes CATSDAAGGGYNEQFF.

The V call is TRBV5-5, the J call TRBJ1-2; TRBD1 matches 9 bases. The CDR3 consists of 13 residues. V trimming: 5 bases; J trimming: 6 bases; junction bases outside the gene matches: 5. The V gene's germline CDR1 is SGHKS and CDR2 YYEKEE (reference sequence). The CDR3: CASSTGGSNGYTF. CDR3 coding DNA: TGTGCCAGCAGTACAGGGGGCAGCAATGGCTACACCTTC.

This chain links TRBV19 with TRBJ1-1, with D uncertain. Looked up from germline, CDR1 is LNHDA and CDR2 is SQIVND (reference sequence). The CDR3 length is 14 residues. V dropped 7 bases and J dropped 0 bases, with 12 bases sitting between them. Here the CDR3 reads CASTPETMNTEAFF. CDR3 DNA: TGTGCCAGTACCCCCGAGACTATGAACACTGAAGCTTTCTTT. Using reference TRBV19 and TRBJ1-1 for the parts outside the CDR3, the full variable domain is DGGITQSPKYLFRKEGQNVTLSCEQNLNHDAMYWYRQDPGQGLRLIYYSQIVNDFQKGDIAEGYSVSREKKESFPLTVTSAQKNPTAFYLCASTPETMNTEAFFGQGTRLTVV.